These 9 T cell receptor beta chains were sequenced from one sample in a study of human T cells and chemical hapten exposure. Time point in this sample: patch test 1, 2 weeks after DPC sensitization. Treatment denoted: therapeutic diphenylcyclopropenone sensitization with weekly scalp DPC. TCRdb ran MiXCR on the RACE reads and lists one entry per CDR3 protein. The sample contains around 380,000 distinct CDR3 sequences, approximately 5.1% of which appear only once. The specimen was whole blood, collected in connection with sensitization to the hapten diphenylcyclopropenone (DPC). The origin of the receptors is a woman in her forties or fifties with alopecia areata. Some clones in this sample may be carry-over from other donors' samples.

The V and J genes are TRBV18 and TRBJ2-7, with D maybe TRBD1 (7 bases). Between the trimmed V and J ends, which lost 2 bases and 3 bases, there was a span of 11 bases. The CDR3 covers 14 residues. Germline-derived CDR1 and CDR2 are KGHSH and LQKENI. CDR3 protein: CASSPLQGGYEQYF. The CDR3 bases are TGTGCCAGCTCACCATTGCAGGGGGGCTACGAGCAGTACTTC.

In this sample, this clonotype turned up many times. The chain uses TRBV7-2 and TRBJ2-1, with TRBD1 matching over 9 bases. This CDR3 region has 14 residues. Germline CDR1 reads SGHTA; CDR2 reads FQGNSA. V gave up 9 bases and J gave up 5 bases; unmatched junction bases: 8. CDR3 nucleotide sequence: TGTGCCAGTCTTCGGACAGGGGTCGACAATGAGCAGTTCTTC. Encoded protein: CASLRTGVDNEQFF.

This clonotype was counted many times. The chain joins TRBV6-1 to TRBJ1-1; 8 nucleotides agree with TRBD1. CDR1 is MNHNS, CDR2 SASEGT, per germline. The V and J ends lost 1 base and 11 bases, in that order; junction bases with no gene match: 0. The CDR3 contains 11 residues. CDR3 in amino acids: CASSEGQGAFF. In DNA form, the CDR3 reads TGTGCCAGCAGTGAAGGACAGGGGGCTTTCTTT.

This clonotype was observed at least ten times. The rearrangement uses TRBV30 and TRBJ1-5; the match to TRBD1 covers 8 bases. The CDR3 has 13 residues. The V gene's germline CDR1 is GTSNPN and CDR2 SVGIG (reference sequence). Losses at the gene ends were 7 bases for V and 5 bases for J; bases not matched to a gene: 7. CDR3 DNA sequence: TGTGCCTCCGGGACAGGCTTAGATCAGCCCCAGCATTTT. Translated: CASGTGLDQPQHF.

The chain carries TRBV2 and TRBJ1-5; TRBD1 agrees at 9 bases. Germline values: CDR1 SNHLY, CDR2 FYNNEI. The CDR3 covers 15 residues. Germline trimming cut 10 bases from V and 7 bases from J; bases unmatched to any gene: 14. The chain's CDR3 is CATRGDRGARQPQHF. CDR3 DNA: TGTGCCACCCGAGGCGACAGGGGGGCCAGGCAGCCCCAGCATTTT. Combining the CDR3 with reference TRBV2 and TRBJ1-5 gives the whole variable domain EPEVTQTPSHQVTQMGQEVILRCVPISNHLYFYWYRQILGQKVEFLVSFYNNEISEKSEIFDDQFSVERPDGSNFTLKIRSTKLEDSAMYFCATRGDRGARQPQHFGDGTRLSIL.

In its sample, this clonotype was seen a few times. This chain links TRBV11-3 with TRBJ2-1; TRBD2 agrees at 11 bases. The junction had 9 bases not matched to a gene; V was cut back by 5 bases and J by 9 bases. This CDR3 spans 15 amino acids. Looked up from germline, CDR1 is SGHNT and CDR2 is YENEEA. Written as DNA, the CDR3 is TGTGCCAGCAGCCCTTCGACTAGCGGGAAAGGTGAGCAGTTCTTC. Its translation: CASSPSTSGKGEQFF.

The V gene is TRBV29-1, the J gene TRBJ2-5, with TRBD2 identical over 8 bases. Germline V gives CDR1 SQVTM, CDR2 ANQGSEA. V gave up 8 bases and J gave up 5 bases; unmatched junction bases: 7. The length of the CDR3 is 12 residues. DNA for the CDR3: TGCAGCATCCTAGCGGGCGGGGAGACCCAGTACTTC. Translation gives CSILAGGETQYF.

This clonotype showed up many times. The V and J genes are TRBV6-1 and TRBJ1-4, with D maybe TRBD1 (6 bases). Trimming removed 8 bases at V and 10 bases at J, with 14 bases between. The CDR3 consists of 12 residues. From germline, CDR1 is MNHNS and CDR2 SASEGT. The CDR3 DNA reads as TGTGCCAGCGAGGCAGGGGAGCGAAAACTGTTTTTT. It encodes CASEAGERKLFF.

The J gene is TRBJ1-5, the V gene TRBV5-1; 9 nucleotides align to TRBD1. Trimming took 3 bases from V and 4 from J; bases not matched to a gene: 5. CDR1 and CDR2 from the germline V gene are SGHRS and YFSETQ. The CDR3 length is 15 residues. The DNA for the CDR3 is TGCGCCAGCAGCTGGACAGGGGCGGAAAATCAGCCCCAGCATTTT. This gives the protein CASSWTGAENQPQHF.